The entry below gives a single T cell receptor (beta chain) sequence along with its context. Some clones are missing from TCRdb's copy, which holds only in-frame ones; the method was immunoSEQ multiplex PCR. The sample consists of around 62,000 clones, 93% of them appearing once. This entry belongs to a study of T cell changes during pregnancy in multiple sclerosis. CDR3 size: 15 residues. CDR1 and CDR2 from the germline V gene are LNHNV and YYDKDF (reference sequence). The ends were cut back, 0 bases at V and 1 base at J, with 10 bases in the middle. The sequence came from a female donor with multiple sclerosis, enrolled in a pregnancy study. The rearrangement joins TRBV15 to TRBJ2-7; TRBD1 is a possible D gene (6 bases). The starting material was CD8+ T cells from peripheral blood mononuclear cells, obtained in the second trimester of pregnancy. In DNA form, the CDR3 reads TGTGCCACCAGCAGAGAACAGGGCTTGTCCTACGAGCAGTACTTC. This codes for CATSREQGLSYEQYF.